This T cell receptor beta chain was sequenced in a study of long-term antiretroviral therapy in people with HIV. The study's findings and limits: Clones that expanded before ART (that is, prior to treatment) dominated the repertoire at all time points. Sampling of blood ran from the mid-2000s to the late 2010s, and older ART regimens were possibly in use. Relative to transplant donor controls, diversity remained lower despite increasing after ART.

To note about this clone: Its cognate antigen is unknown.

The authors ran the immunoSEQ assay, v3.0, at survey level. Method: immunoSEQ multiplex PCR; TCRdb's copy keeps in-frame clones and lacks some. The sample holds 20,000 to 30,000 clones, 85% seen once. The germline V and J ends were trimmed by 3 bases and 5 bases, with 10 bases remaining between them. Germline CDR1 reads SGHAT; CDR2 reads FQNNGV. The CDR3 is made up of 13 amino acids. Participants with HIV, all of them, were treated in the United States. The sequencing used unsorted PBMCs, collected 4.7 to 5 years after starting antiretroviral therapy. This chain joins TRBV11-2 and TRBJ2-5; no definite D call. The receptor's source is a man aged 40-49 years with HIV. CDR3 loop: CASSFGVGETQYF. CDR3 nucleotides: TGTGCCAGCAGCTTTGGGGTCGGGGAGACCCAGTACTTC.